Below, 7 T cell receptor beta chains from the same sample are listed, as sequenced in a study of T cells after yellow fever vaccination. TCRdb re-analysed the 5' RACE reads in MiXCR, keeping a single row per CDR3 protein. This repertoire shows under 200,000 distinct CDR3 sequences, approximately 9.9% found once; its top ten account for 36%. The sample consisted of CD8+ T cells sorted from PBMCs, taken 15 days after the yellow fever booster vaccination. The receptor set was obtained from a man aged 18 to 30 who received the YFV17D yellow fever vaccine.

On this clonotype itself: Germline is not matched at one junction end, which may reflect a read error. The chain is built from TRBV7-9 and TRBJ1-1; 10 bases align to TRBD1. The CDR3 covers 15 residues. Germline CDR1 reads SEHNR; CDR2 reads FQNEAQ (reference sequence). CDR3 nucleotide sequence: TGTGCCAGCAGCTTAGGCCGGACAGGGGGAACTGAAGCCTTCTTT. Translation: CASSLGRTGGTEAFF. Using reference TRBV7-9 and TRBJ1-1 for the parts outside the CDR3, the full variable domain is DTGVSQNPRHKITKRGQNVTFRCDPISEHNRLYWYRQTLGQGPEFLTYFQNEAQLEKSRLLSDRFSAERPKGSFSTLEIQRTEQGDSAMYLCASSLGRTGGTEAFFGQGTRLTVV.

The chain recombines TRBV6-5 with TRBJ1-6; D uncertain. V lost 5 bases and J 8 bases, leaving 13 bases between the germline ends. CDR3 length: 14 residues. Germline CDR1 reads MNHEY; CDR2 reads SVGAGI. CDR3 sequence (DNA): TGTGCCAGCAGTCTCGGACTGGGTGATTCACCCCTCCACTTT. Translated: CASSLGLGDSPLHF.

The CDR3 is CSVDLIGTDTQYF. Written as DNA, the CDR3 is TGCAGCGTTGACCTGATAGGGACCGATACGCAGTATTTT. The rearrangement joins TRBV29-1 to TRBJ2-3, with D tentatively TRBD1 or TRBD2 (5 bases each). The CDR3 length is 13 residues. V was cut by 3 bases and J by 6 bases, with 13 bases left in between. Germline V gene sequence: CDR1 SQVTM, CDR2 ANQGSEA.

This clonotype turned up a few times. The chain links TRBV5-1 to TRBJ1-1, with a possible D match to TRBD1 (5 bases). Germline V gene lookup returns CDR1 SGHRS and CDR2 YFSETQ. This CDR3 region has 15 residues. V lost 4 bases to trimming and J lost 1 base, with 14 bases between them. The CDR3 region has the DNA TGCGCCAGCAGCCCCTCCTCGACAGCGAACACTGAAGCTTTCTTT. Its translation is CASSPSSTANTEAFF.

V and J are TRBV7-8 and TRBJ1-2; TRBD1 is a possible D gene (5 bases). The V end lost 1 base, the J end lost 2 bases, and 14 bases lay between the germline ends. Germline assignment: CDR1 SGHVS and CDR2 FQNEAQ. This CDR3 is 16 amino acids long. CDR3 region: CASSLDPQGGNYGYTF. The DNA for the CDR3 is TGTGCCAGCAGCTTAGATCCCCAGGGAGGGAACTATGGCTACACCTTC. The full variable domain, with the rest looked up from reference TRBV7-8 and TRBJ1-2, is GAGVSQSPRYKVAKRGQDVALRCDPISGHVSLFWYQQALGQGPEFLTYFQNEAQLDKSGLPSDRFFAERPEGSVSTLKIQRTQQEDSAVYLCASSLDPQGGNYGYTFGSGTRLTVV.

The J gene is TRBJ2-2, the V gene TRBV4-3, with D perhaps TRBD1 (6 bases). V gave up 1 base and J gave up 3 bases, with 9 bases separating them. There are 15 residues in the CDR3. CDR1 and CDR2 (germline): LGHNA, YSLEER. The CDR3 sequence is CASSQGSGDTGELFF. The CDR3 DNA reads TGCGCCAGCAGCCAAGGGTCAGGGGACACCGGGGAGCTGTTTTTT.

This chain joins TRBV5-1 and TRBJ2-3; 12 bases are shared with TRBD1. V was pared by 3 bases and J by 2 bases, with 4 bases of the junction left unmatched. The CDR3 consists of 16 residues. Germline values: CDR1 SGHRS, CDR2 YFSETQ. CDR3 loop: CASSSGQGADTDTQYF. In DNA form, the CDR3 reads TGCGCCAGCAGCTCGGGACAGGGGGCCGACACAGATACGCAGTATTTT.